The T cell receptor beta chain described here comes from a study of T cells after yellow fever vaccination (dated by TCRdb to between 2018 and 2021). With respect to the entire study: The SMART-Seq v4 Ultra Low Input RNA kit was used to prepare libraries from fractions with low cell numbers. To follow T-cell clones before and after primary and booster YFV17D yellow fever vaccination, bulk TCR alpha and beta repertoires were sequenced over time. The cohort comprised two healthy male donors, one aged 18 to 30 and one aged 30 to 40 years. Blood samples were taken at several timepoints before and after primary and secondary immunization, and bulk PBMC replicates and cell subsets were isolated.

The treatment or condition label here, explained by the study, means: live attenuated yellow fever vaccine strain. A standard Ficoll-Paque protocol was used to isolate PBMCs from peripheral blood. CD4 and CD8 T-cell fractions were isolated with Dynabeads CD4 and CD8 positive selection kits. TriZol was used to extract RNA from bulk PBMCs, from CD4 and CD8 fractions, and from dextramer-positive and dextramer-negative fractions. General findings and caveats noted by the study authors: Most clones expanded after primary vaccination were re-detected after the booster (96% of CD4 and approximately 88% of CD8), suggesting broad memory maintenance. Because abundant contaminating clonotypes from the bulk population could be contained in FACS-sorted repertoires, computational filtering was required. The secondary T-cell response was found to be weaker but faster than the primary response, with a peak reached on day 5 rather than on day 15. Because only a couple of donors were included in the study, the extent to which the findings can be generalized is limited. A small fraction of clonotypes appeared in both the CD4 and CD8 compartments, likely as a result of convergent recombination.

In the case of this clonotype: Its specific antigen is unknown. Base qualities are not recorded, but no much larger clone differs from it by a single base.

Including the terminal cysteine and phenylalanine, the CDR3 comprises 13 residues. The sequence is cut down to CDR3 DNA, 39 bases in frame from base 1. From a lookup of the germline V gene, CDR1 and CDR2 are MDHEN and SYDVKM. V trim: 3 bases; J trim: 7 bases; unmatched bases: 5. The instrument was an Illumina NovaSeq 6000. TCR cDNA was synthesized by 5'RACE template switching, through which a universal primer site and unique molecular identifiers were introduced. Priming for cDNA synthesis came from both the TCR alpha and TCR beta constant segments. Library amplification involved two PCR steps, and the second step added sample barcodes and sequencing adapters. Sequencing of the libraries was done on either Illumina HiSeq 2500 (2x100 bp) or NovaSeq (2x150 bp). As for how the authors treated the data: Demultiplexing of reads and collapsing into UMI consensus sequences were performed with MIGEC, and V(D)J alignment was carried out with MiXCR. Vaccine-responding clonotypes were identified with edgeR using replicate PBMC samples, with FDR below 0.01 and a log2 fold change above 5 up to day 15 being required. CD4 or CD8 identity was assigned to each bulk clonotype according to whether the clonotype was present at higher abundance in the sequenced CD4 repertoire or the sequenced CD8 repertoire. Clones were called with MiXCR by TCRdb after fastp trimmed the public reads at Q25, and only in-frame beta chains were retained. Under each unique CDR3 protein, matching rows form one entry showing the most common genes and DNA. The V and J calls reflect TCRdb's pipeline rather than the authors' work. Present in this sample are about 260,000 distinct CDR3 sequences, about 5.2% of which were seen just once. The ten largest account for roughly 3.3% of the sample.

The receptor was derived from a man aged 18-30 years who received the YFV17D yellow fever vaccine. The chain couples TRBV28 to TRBJ1-2, and TRBD1 matches 7 of the central bases. Here the sequenced sample was CD4+ T cells sorted from PBMCs, taken on the day of the yellow fever booster vaccination. The nucleotide sequence reads as follows: TGTGCCAGCAGTTTCCGCAGGGGGGGTGGCTACACCTTC. This is translated as CASSFRRGGGYTF.